One and the same sample provided the 22 T cell receptor beta chains below, sequenced in a study of T-cell memory formation after mild COVID-19. TCRdb reprocessed the 5' RACE reads via MiXCR and lists one record per CDR3 protein. The table includes hundreds of thousands of distinct CDR3 sequences, roughly 20% detected once. The sample taken for sequencing was PBMCs or a T cell subset sorted from them (not recorded which). These receptors were taken from an adult woman who had mild COVID-19 (a few samples of this study predate the infection). Cell type and time point are not known.

The chain links TRBV5-1 to TRBJ2-7, with D possibly TRBD1 on 6 matching bases. The CDR3 sequence is 15 residues long. Germline V gene sequence: CDR1 SGHRS, CDR2 YFSETQ. With 2 bases removed from V and 2 bases from J, the gap between germline ends came to 14 bases. In DNA form, the CDR3 reads TGCGCCAGCAGCTTTTGGGACAATCTTCCCTACGAGCAGTACTTC. Translating it yields CASSFWDNLPYEQYF.

This clonotype was observed a few times. The rearrangement joins TRBV10-3 to TRBJ1-1; 7 bases agree with TRBD1. CDR3 length: 15 residues. CDR1 and CDR2 (germline): ENHRY, SYGVKD. Germline trimming cut 4 bases from V and 0 bases from J; bases unmatched to any gene: 5. CDR3 DNA: TGTGCCATCAGTGGCCGACAGGGTTTGAACACTGAAGCTTTCTTT. It specifies CAISGRQGLNTEAFF.

This clonotype turned up a few times. This sequence joins TRBV11-3 and TRBJ2-1; D perhaps matches TRBD2 (6 bases). Germline loops: CDR1 SGHNT, CDR2 YENEEA. V was cut by 2 bases and J by 8 bases, with 19 bases left in between. CDR3 length: 16 residues. The CDR3 coding sequence is TGTGCCAGCAGCTTAAGGAGGTCTAGCGAGGGCCATGAGCAGTTCTTC. This gives the protein CASSLRRSSEGHEQFF.

The chain uses TRBV12-3 or TRBV12-4 and TRBJ2-5; 13 nucleotides align to TRBD2. Trimming cost V 4 bases and J 4 bases; bases outside gene matches: 3. The CDR3 totals 15 residues. CDR3 amino acids: CASSSRTSGGETQYF. CDR3 coding DNA: TGTGCCAGCAGTTCGCGGACTAGCGGGGGAGAGACCCAGTACTTC.

This clonotype was counted between two and nine times. V usage is TRBV5-1 and J usage is TRBJ2-7; 8 bases agree with TRBD1. Trimming took 5 bases from V and 1 from J; bases not matched to a gene: 8. CDR1 and CDR2 (germline): SGHRS, YFSETQ. This CDR3 contains 15 residues. CDR3 coding DNA: TGCGCCAGCAGGTCTCCGGGACAGGCTTCCTACGAGCAGTACTTC. Its translation is CASRSPGQASYEQYF.

The chain employs TRBV14 and TRBJ1-2; D is ambiguous. V was cut by 3 bases and J by 6 bases, with 11 bases left in between. The CDR3 runs to 13 residues. CDR1 and CDR2 from the germline V gene are SGHDN and FVKESK. The CDR3 DNA reads TGTGCCAGCAGCCACCCGCCAGACAATGGCTACACCTTC. Residues: CASSHPPDNGYTF.

This clonotype was found many times. This chain connects TRBV7-2 to TRBJ2-7; D remains ambiguous. The germline V gene has CDR1 SGHTA and CDR2 FQGNSA. The CDR3 has 14 residues. V was cut by 1 base and J by 3 bases, with 10 bases left in between. CDR3 residues: CASSLVPGGYEQYF. Here the CDR3 DNA reads TGTGCCAGCAGCTTAGTCCCCGGCGGCTACGAGCAGTACTTC.

The J gene is TRBJ1-1, the V gene TRBV5-1; D unresolved. The CDR3 runs 15 residues. Per germline, CDR1 SGHRS and CDR2 YFSETQ. V was pared by 3 bases and J by 6 bases, with 18 bases between. CDR3 amino acids: CASSSHTEGGPEAFF. DNA for the CDR3: TGCGCCAGCAGCTCACATACTGAGGGCGGGCCTGAAGCTTTCTTT.

The sample holds a few counts of this clonotype. The V gene is TRBV20-1, the J gene TRBJ1-2; 7 bases match TRBD1. Germline loops: CDR1 DFQATT, CDR2 SNEGSKA (reference sequence). V shed 6 bases, J shed 5 bases, and the junction held 15 bases outside the gene matches. The CDR3 totals 15 residues. This CDR3 is CSALRDSPPGYGYTF. CDR3 nucleotide sequence: TGCAGTGCCCTTAGGGACAGTCCCCCTGGGTATGGCTACACCTTC.

The chain links TRBV7-9 to TRBJ2-3; the D gene is possibly TRBD2 (5 bases). The CDR3 length is 12 residues. Germline V gene sequence: CDR1 SEHNR, CDR2 FQNEAQ (reference sequence). V was clipped by 6 bases and J by 3 bases, with 7 bases between them. The CDR3 region is CASRPGTDTQYF. The CDR3 DNA sequence: TGTGCCAGCAGGCCGGGAACAGATACGCAGTATTTT. Full variable domain (outside the CDR3, taken from reference TRBV7-9 and TRBJ2-3): DTGVSQNPRHKITKRGQNVTFRCDPISEHNRLYWYRQTLGQGPEFLTYFQNEAQLEKSRLLSDRFSAERPKGSFSTLEIQRTEQGDSAMYLCASRPGTDTQYFGPGTRLTVL.

V is TRBV4-2 and J is TRBJ2-7; 8 positions match TRBD2. CDR3 size: 15 residues. Germline V CDR1 and CDR2: LGHNA, YNFKEQ. With V trimmed by 4 bases and J by 5 bases, 10 bases remained unmatched. The DNA of the CDR3 is TGTGCCAGCAGCCCCTTAGCGGGACCCAGTAACGAGCAGTACTTC. Residues: CASSPLAGPSNEQYF.

In this sample, this clonotype turned up many times. The chain couples TRBV9 to TRBJ2-7; 13 positions agree with TRBD2. V lost 3 bases and J lost 13; bases outside the gene matches: 7. The CDR3 consists of 13 residues. From germline, CDR1 is SGDLS and CDR2 YYNGEE. CDR3 amino acids: CASSGGTSGTLYF. The CDR3 nucleotides read TGTGCCAGCAGCGGGGGGACTAGCGGGACTCTATACTTC.

This chain joins TRBV2 and TRBJ1-5; TRBD1 matches at 9 bases. This CDR3 has 18 residues. J lost 0 bases, V lost 6 bases, and 12 bases had no gene match. Germline CDR1 reads SNHLY; CDR2 reads FYNNEI. The CDR3 reads CASRPPSGTGRSNQPQHF. The DNA for the CDR3 is TGTGCCAGCAGGCCTCCCTCCGGGACAGGGCGTAGCAATCAGCCCCAGCATTTT. Drawing the rest from reference TRBV2 and TRBJ1-5, the complete variable domain is EPEVTQTPSHQVTQMGQEVILRCVPISNHLYFYWYRQILGQKVEFLVSFYNNEISEKSEIFDDQFSVERPDGSNFTLKIRSTKLEDSAMYFCASRPPSGTGRSNQPQHFGDGTRLSIL.

V is TRBV11-1 and J is TRBJ1-1; D unclear. Germline values: CDR1 SGHAT, CDR2 FQDESV (reference sequence). CDR3 length: 15 amino acids. V lost 0 bases, J lost 1 base, and 9 bases lay in between. CDR3 sequence: CASSLALWENTEAFF. Here the CDR3 DNA reads TGTGCCAGCAGCTTAGCGCTATGGGAGAACACTGAAGCTTTCTTT.

The rearrangement joins TRBV6-6 to TRBJ2-1, with D uncertain. Trimming cost V 8 bases and J 8 bases, with 16 bases left between them. The germline CDR1 and CDR2 sequences are MNHNY and SVGAGI (reference sequence). This CDR3 spans 13 amino acids. This chain's CDR3 is CASCGTYWDEQFF. For the CDR3, the DNA is TGTGCCAGCTGCGGTACTTATTGGGATGAGCAGTTCTTC.

This clonotype was seen a handful of times. The chain couples TRBV3-1 to TRBJ1-2, with D perhaps TRBD1 (6 bases). Germline V gene lookup returns CDR1 LGHDT and CDR2 YNNKEL (reference sequence). The CDR3 length is 13 residues. V dropped 5 bases and J dropped 14 bases, with 21 bases sitting between them. The DNA of the CDR3 is TGTGCCAGCAGCTCCACCTCCCAGGGGTTGAGTACCTTC. The encoded protein is CASSSTSQGLSTF.

The chain links TRBV28 to TRBJ1-1, with D unclear. Germline assignment: CDR1 MDHEN and CDR2 SYDVKM. The CDR3 contains 15 residues. Trimming removed 1 base from V and 4 bases from J, with 13 bases in between. As DNA, the CDR3 is TGTGCCAGCAGTTTATTAAACGGGGTGGGCACTGAAGCTTTCTTT. Translation gives CASSLLNGVGTEAFF.

The genes are TRBV18 and TRBJ1-1; maybe TRBD1 (6 bases). This CDR3 is built from 14 residues. Germline CDR1 reads KGHSH; CDR2 reads LQKENI. Trimming stripped 3 bases from V and 4 bases from J, with 12 bases between. In nucleotides, the CDR3 is TGTGCCAGCTCACCTTACAGGGATGGCACTGAAGCTTTCTTT. This translates into CASSPYRDGTEAFF.

This clonotype was detected only a few times. The gene calls are TRBV25-1 and TRBJ1-5; unclear D gene. V was clipped by 4 bases and J by 4 bases, with 17 bases between them. CDR3 length: 16 residues. The germline gives CDR1 MGHDK, CDR2 SYGVNS. The CDR3 DNA is TGTGCCAGCAGTGGAGCGAGGGCAGAGTGGAATCAGCCCCAGCATTTT. As protein: CASSGARAEWNQPQHF.

The chain uses TRBV2 and TRBJ2-7; perhaps TRBD1 as D (5 bases). This CDR3 spans 15 amino acids. V was shortened by 4 bases and J by 2 bases, with 15 bases between the two germline ends. The V gene's germline CDR1 is SNHLY and CDR2 FYNNEI. CDR3 sequence (DNA): TGTGCCAGCAGTGGTACAAGGGGCGACCCCTACGAGCAGTACTTC. It translates to CASSGTRGDPYEQYF.

This chain links TRBV5-5 with TRBJ2-3; 12 bases are a match to TRBD2. The CDR3 extends over 16 amino acids. CDR1 SGHKS and CDR2 YYEKEE come from the germline V gene (reference sequence). Trimming took 6 bases from V and 2 from J; bases not matched to a gene: 7. The CDR3, as DNA: TGTGCCAGCAACAGAAGACTAGCGGGAGACACAGATACGCAGTATTTT. The encoded protein is CASNRRLAGDTDTQYF.

The chain is built from TRBV9 and TRBJ1-3; D remains ambiguous. From germline, CDR1 is SGDLS and CDR2 YYNGEE. The CDR3 spans 17 residues. The germline V and J ends were trimmed by 2 bases and 3 bases, with 18 bases remaining between them. The CDR3 bases are TGTGCCAGCAGCGTGGCCGCACGGGCCGACGGTGGAAACACCATATATTTT. Residues: CASSVAARADGGNTIYF.